The TCR beta chain described here comes from a study of identical twins. Whole-study results and caveats: Fewer insertions characterized abundant cord blood beta clonotypes, whereas memory repertoires showed none. When twins shared out-of-frame alpha sequences, those sequences had excess low generation probability.

This clonotype has only a few counts. The target antigen is unknown. It was template switching that added a universal primer site, and there were unique molecular identifiers on the cDNA. MiXCR, run by TCRdb on the 5' RACE reads, gives a single entry per CDR3 protein. Of 410,000 or so distinct CDR3 sequences in the sample, roughly 18% were seen once. Everyone who gave samples was a healthy Caucasian. The receptor was isolated from a middle-aged man in good health. The source material was naive T cells sorted from blood.

The CDR3: CSVAGQLQETQYF. CDR3 DNA sequence: TGCAGCGTTGCGGGACAGCTCCAAGAGACCCAGTACTTC. The V call is TRBV29-1, the J call TRBJ2-5; 7 nucleotides align to TRBD1. Unmatched junction bases numbered 3, after V lost 4 bases and J lost 1 base. The CDR3 sequence is 13 residues long. CDR1 is SQVTM and CDR2 is ANQGSEA in the germline V gene.